The entry below describes one TCR beta chain. The data derive from a study of OX40 agonist ivuxolimab in advanced cancers. Study overall: Dose-escalation patients were diagnosed with hepatocellular carcinoma, melanoma, renal cell cancer or head and neck cancer. A partial response was reached by three patients: one with hepatocellular carcinoma and two with cutaneous melanoma.

Germline-derived CDR1 and CDR2 are SGHAT and FQNNGV. V was pared by 1 base and J by 8 bases, with 17 bases between. The CDR3 is 15 residues long. The repertoire was sequenced with immunoSEQ multiplex PCR; TCRdb's copy has only in-frame clones and lacks some. The sample consists of about 20,000 clones, 79% of them appearing once. This clonotype originated in an adult with an advanced solid tumor such as melanoma, head and neck, liver or kidney cancer. The source was CD4+ or CD8+ T cells sorted from blood, collected in a trial of the OX40 agonist ivuxolimab. This chain uses TRBV11-2 with TRBJ1-2; perhaps TRBD1 as D (5 bases). This CDR3 is CASSLVSGDLRGYTF. CDR3 in DNA: TGTGCCAGCAGCTTAGTTTCTGGGGACCTTAGGGGCTACACCTTC.